This entry features one T cell receptor beta chain sequence. Only in-frame clones appear in the TCRdb table, and some are missing; sequencing was by immunoSEQ multiplex PCR. The table has about 380,000 clones, 81% seen once. Germline CDR1 reads SGHRS; CDR2 reads YFSETQ. Unmatched junction bases numbered 10, after V lost 1 base and J lost 4 bases. The CDR3 covers 16 residues. This record belongs to a study of blood T cell repertoires in COVID-19. V usage is TRBV5-1 and J usage is TRBJ2-5; 7 bases agree with TRBD2. Sequencing was performed on peripheral blood. The sequence derives from a human donor with acute or convalescent COVID-19. The donor label of this sample is uncertain. CDR3 protein: CASSLSSGAGRETQYF. CDR3 bases: TGCGCCAGCAGCTTGAGTAGCGGAGCGGGACGAGAGACCCAGTACTTC.